Listed below are T cell receptor beta chains from one sample, sequenced in a study of cytomegalovirus exposure and HLA in healthy donors. The method was immunoSEQ multiplex PCR; TCRdb's version includes in-frame clones alone and lacks a portion of them. The sample contains approximately 220,000 clones, roughly four fifths of which appear only once. The specimen was PBMCs. The receptors come from a girl under 18 in good health and CMV-seronegative. Both conserved end residues are part of each CDR3. The D gene is left open where the match is weak. Clone sizes are given selectively: once, few, many, or a class where the clone is expanded.

d_gene	abundance	v_gene	len	j_gene	CDR3aa	CDR3nt
.	few	TRBV30	13	TRBJ1-5	CAWSEIANQPQHF	TGTGCCTGGAGTGAGATAGCCAATCAGCCCCAGCATTTT
.	.	TRBV29-1	14	TRBJ2-1	CSVGGDTRYNEQFF	TGCAGCGTTGGAGGGGACACCCGTTACAATGAGCAGTTCTTC
TRBD2	.	TRBV7-7	15	TRBJ2-1	CASSSGLAIYNEQFF	TGTGCTAGCAGCTCGGGACTAGCGATTTACAATGAGCAGTTCTTC
TRBD1	.	TRBV28	16	TRBJ1-1	CASSRYPGQGNTEAFF	TGTGCCAGCAGTCGGTACCCGGGACAGGGGAACACTGAAGCTTTCTTT
TRBD2	.	TRBV7-8	14	TRBJ2-1	CASSPLREDNEQFF	TGTGCCAGCAGCCCCTTACGGGAGGACAATGAGCAGTTCTTC
TRBD2	.	TRBV18	18	TRBJ2-1	CASSPLGTTSGRSNEQFF	TGTGCCAGCTCACCTTTGGGAACGACTAGCGGGAGATCTAATGAGCAGTTCTTC
TRBD2	.	TRBV13	16	TRBJ2-3	CASSLSPGGGGDTQYF	TGTGCCAGCAGCTTATCCCCGGGGGGGGGAGGAGATACGCAGTATTTT
.	.	TRBV11-2	16	TRBJ2-3	CASSLGFRLITDTQYF	TGTGCCAGCAGCTTAGGATTCCGACTTATCACAGATACGCAGTATTTT
TRBD1	.	TRBV10-3	15	TRBJ1-5	CAISPGGRGDQPQHF	TGTGCCATCAGCCCCGGCGGCAGGGGGGATCAGCCCCAGCATTTT
TRBD1	once	TRBV7-9	16	TRBJ2-1	CASSHSPRQGYNEQFF	TGTGCCAGCAGTCACTCCCCGAGACAGGGTTACAATGAGCAGTTCTTC
.	.	TRBV7-2	15	TRBJ1-6	CASRITGQANSPLHF	TGTGCCAGCAGGATAACAGGCCAAGCAAATTCACCCCTCCACTTT
.	once	TRBV6-1	14	TRBJ1-2	CASSEASHVYGYTF	TGTGCCAGCAGTGAAGCGAGTCATGTATATGGCTACACCTTC
.	once	TRBV6-5	14	TRBJ2-2	CASSYEAYGGELFF	TGTGCCAGCAGTTACGAGGCTTATGGCGGGGAGCTGTTTTTT
.	once	TRBV27	15	TRBJ1-5	CASSLSYGLNQPQHF	TGTGCCAGCAGTTTATCCTACGGACTCAATCAGCCCCAGCATTTT
TRBD2	.	TRBV6-1	14	TRBJ2-7	CASTLTSGPYEQYF	TGTGCCAGCACCCTGACTAGCGGTCCTTACGAGCAGTACTTC